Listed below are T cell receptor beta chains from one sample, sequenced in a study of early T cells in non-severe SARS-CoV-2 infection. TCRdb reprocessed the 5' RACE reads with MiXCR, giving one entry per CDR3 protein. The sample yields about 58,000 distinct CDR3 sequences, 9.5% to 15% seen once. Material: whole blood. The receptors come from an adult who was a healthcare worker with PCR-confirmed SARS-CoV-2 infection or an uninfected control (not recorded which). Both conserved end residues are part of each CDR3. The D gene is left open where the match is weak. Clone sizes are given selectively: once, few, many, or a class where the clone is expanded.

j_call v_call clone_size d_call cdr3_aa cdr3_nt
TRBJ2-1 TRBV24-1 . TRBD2 CATSGLGTSGNRNKQFF TGTGCCACCAGTGGCCTCGGGACTAGCGGGAATAGGAATAAGCAGTTCTTC
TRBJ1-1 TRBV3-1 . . CASSRRAVGEAFF TGTGCCAGCAGCCGGCGGGCTGTCGGTGAAGCTTTCTTT
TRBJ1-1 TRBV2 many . CASSERGAGSTEAFF TGTGCCAGCAGTGAAAGGGGGGCGGGGAGCACTGAAGCTTTCTTT
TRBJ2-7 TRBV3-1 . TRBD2 CASSRSSLAGGRYEQYF TGTGCCAGCAGCCGGAGCTCGCTAGCGGGAGGACGTTACGAGCAGTACTTC
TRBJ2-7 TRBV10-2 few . CASSRLTEGEQYF TGCGCCAGCAGTAGGCTGACTGAAGGCGAGCAGTACTTC
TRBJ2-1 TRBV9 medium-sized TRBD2 CASSLSGSSYNEQFF TGTGCCAGCAGCTTAAGCGGGAGCTCCTACAATGAGCAGTTCTTC
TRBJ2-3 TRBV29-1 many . CSVSQRDTQYF TGCAGCGTTTCACAGCGTGATACGCAGTATTTT
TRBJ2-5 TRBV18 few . CASSSEAALPLETQYF TGTGCCAGCTCCTCGGAAGCGGCCCTCCCCCTGGAGACCCAGTACTTC
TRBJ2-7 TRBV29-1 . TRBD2 CSVEGGEREIYEQYF TGCAGCGTTGAAGGCGGCGAGCGGGAGATTTACGAGCAGTACTTC
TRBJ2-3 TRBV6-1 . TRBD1 CASKRQGADTQYF TGTGCCAGCAAAAGACAGGGCGCAGATACGCAGTATTTT
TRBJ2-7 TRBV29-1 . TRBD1 CSATGTGNDEQYF TGCAGCGCCACCGGGACAGGGAACGACGAGCAGTACTTC
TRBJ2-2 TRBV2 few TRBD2 CASSQTSVPNTGELFF TGTGCCAGCAGTCAGACTAGCGTTCCGAACACCGGGGAGCTGTTTTTT
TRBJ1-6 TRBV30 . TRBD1 CAWSPGQPNSPLHF TGTGCCTGGAGCCCGGGACAGCCTAATTCACCCCTCCACTTT
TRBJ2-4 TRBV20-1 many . CSASRNIQYF TGCAGTGCCTCTAGGAACATTCAGTACTTC
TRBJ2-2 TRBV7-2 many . CATGRENTGELFF TGTGCCACGGGACGGGAGAACACCGGGGAGCTGTTTTTT
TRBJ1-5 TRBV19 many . CASSPGRGQPQHF TGTGCCAGTAGCCCCGGGCGAGGGCAGCCCCAGCATTTT
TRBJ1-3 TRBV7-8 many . CASSLGSVALGNTIYF TGTGCCAGCAGCCTCGGATCAGTAGCCCTTGGAAACACCATATATTTT
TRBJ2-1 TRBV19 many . CASTWDSVRTVDEQFF TGTGCCAGTACCTGGGACTCGGTCCGCACAGTGGATGAGCAGTTCTTC
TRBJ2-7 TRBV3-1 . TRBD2 CASSLTGGPYEQYF TGTGCCAGCAGCCTCACGGGGGGGCCTTACGAGCAGTACTTC
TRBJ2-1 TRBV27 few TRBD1 CASSPTGTPYNEQFF TGTGCCAGCAGTCCGACAGGGACCCCCTACAATGAGCAGTTCTTC
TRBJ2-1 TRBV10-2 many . CASSESRAGYRNEQFF TGCGCCAGCAGTGAGTCTCGGGCAGGGTATAGAAATGAGCAGTTCTTC
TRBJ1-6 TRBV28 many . CASWGRVGDNLHF TGTGCCAGCTGGGGACGGGTGGGAGATAACCTCCACTTT
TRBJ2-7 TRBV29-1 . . CSSTDTPGEQYF TGCAGCTCAACAGACACTCCCGGCGAGCAGTACTTC
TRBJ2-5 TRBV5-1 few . CASSRDGEVQETQYF TGCGCCAGCAGCCGGGACGGGGAGGTCCAAGAGACCCAGTACTTC
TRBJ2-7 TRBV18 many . CASSLSGPSNNEQYF TGTGCCAGCTCACTATCCGGGCCTTCTAATAACGAGCAGTACTTC
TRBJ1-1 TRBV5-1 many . CASSFWGAGTEAFF TGCGCCAGCAGCTTCTGGGGGGCTGGCACTGAAGCTTTCTTT
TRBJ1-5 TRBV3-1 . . CASSHSEGAQPQHF TGTGCCAGCAGCCATTCTGAGGGCGCTCAGCCCCAGCATTTT
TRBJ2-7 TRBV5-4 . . CASSSGTQAYEQYF TGTGCCAGCAGTTCCGGGACTCAAGCCTACGAGCAGTACTTC
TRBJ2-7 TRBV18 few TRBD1 CVSSPQNRGPNEQYF TGTGTCAGCTCACCACAAAACAGGGGTCCTAACGAGCAGTACTTC
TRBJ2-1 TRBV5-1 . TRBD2 CASSLAPLAGGSNGQFF TGCGCCAGCAGCTTGGCACCACTAGCGGGAGGATCAAACGGGCAGTTCTTC
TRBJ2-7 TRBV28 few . CASTPAPFHEQYF TGTGCCAGCACCCCGGCGCCTTTTCACGAGCAGTACTTC
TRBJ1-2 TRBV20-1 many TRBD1 CSARRDSRPGYGYTF TGCAGTGCTAGGCGGGACAGCCGCCCAGGGTATGGCTACACCTTC
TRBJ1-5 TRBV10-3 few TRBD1 CAISQGAGQPQHF TGTGCCATCAGTCAGGGGGCAGGCCAGCCCCAGCATTTT
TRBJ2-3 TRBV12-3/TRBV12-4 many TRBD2 CASRGLVSTDTQYF TGTGCCAGCAGGGGACTAGTTAGCACAGATACGCAGTATTTT
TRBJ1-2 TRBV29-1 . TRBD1 CSVEGQGVGYTF TGCAGCGTTGAAGGACAGGGAGTGGGCTACACCTTC
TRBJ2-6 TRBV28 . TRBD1 CASSGAGQGVSGANVLTF TGTGCCAGCAGTGGGGCGGGACAGGGTGTTTCAGGGGCCAACGTCCTGACTTTC
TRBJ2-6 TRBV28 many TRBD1 CASSSSGTGTGANVLTF TGTGCCAGCAGTTCCTCCGGGACAGGGACTGGGGCCAACGTCCTGACTTTC
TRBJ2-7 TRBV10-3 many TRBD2 CAIRATSGRGYEQYF TGTGCCATCAGGGCAACTAGCGGGAGGGGCTACGAGCAGTACTTC
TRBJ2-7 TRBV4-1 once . CASSQERRYEQYF TGCGCCAGCAGCCAAGAGCGGCGCTACGAGCAGTACTTC
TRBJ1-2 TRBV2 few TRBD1 CASSARQGYYGYTF TGTGCCAGCAGTGCGCGACAGGGGTACTATGGCTACACCTTC
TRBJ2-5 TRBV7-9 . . CASSPETQYF TGTGCCAGCAGTCCAGAGACCCAGTACTTC
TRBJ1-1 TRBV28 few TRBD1 CASRGGLLDTEAFF TGTGCCAGCAGAGGGGGCTTATTGGACACTGAAGCTTTTTTT
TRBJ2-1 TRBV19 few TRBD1 CASSTGQGMSGNEQFF TGTGCCAGTAGTACAGGACAGGGAATGAGTGGGAATGAGCAGTTCTTC
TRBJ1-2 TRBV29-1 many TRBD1 CSVAGTGVFGYTF TGCAGCGTAGCCGGGACAGGGGTCTTCGGCTACACCTTC
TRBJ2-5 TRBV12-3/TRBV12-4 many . CASGSQGDGRETQYF TGTGCCAGCGGATCTCAGGGGGACGGGAGGGAGACCCAGTACTTC
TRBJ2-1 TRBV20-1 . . CSATDTLPYNEQFF TGCAGTGCTACGGACACGCTGCCCTACAATGAGCAGTTCTTC
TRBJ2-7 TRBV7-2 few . CASSNGGASYEQYF TGTGCCAGCAGCAATGGCGGGGCCTCCTACGAGCAGTACTTC
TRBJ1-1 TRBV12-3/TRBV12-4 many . CASSFIFSTEAFF TGTGCCAGCAGTTTTATTTTCAGCACTGAAGCTTTCTTT
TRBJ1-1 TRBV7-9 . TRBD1 CASSQGLGTGNTEAFF TGTGCCAGCAGCCAGGGGTTAGGGACAGGTAACACTGAAGCTTTCTTT
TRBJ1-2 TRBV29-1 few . CSVGQGAQGYTF TGCAGCGTCGGGCAGGGCGCCCAAGGCTACACCTTC
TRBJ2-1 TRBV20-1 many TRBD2 CSATTGLASNEQFF TGCAGTGCTACCACCGGACTAGCGAGCAATGAGCAGTTCTTC
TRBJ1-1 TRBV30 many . CAWSLDSGTEAFF TGTGCCTGGAGCTTAGATTCGGGCACTGAAGCTTTCTTT
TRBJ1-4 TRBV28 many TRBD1 CASSLSQGAMIWDEKLFF TGTGCCAGCAGTTTATCTCAGGGGGCGATGATCTGGGATGAAAAACTGTTTTTT
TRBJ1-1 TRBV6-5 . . CASSYSGGRWNTEAFF TGTGCCAGCAGTTACTCCGGGGGGCGCTGGAATACTGAAGCTTTCTTT
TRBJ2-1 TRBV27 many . CASSFSSFGEQFF TGTGCCAGCAGTTTTAGTAGCTTCGGTGAGCAGTTCTTC